This T cell receptor beta chain comes out of a study of T-cell reconstitution after alpha-beta-depleted transplantation in children. In this sample, this clonotype turned up many times. The CDR3 is made up of 15 amino acids. Germline values: CDR1 SGHDT, CDR2 YYEEEE. V shed 3 bases and J 5 bases; nucleotides not matched to a gene: 8. Using unique molecular identifiers, the investigators prepared the TCRbeta library. TCRdb reprocessed the PCR reads via MiXCR and lists one record per CDR3 protein. The sample lists about 460,000 distinct CDR3 sequences, about 11% occurring once. The input for sequencing was PBMCs, taken before TCRalphabeta/CD19-depleted stem cell transplant. This chain uses TRBV5-6 with TRBJ2-7; 10 bases match TRBD2. The receptor comes from a child aged 2-15 years with inherited bone marrow failure, due to receive a stem cell transplant. The CDR3 sequence is CASSSEREGRNEQYF. In DNA, the CDR3 is TGTGCCAGCAGCTCGGAGCGGGAGGGGAGGAACGAGCAGTACTTC.